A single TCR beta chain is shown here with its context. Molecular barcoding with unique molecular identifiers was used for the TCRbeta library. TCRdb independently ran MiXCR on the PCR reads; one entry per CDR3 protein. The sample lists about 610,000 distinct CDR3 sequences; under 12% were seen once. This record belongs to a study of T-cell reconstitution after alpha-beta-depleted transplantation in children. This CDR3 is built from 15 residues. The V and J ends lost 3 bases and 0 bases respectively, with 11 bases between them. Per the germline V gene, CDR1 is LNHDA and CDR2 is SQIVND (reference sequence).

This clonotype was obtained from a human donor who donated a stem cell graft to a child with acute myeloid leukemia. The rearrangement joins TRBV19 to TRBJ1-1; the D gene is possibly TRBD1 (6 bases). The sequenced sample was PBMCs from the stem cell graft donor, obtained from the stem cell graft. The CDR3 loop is CASSIGQSVNTEAFF. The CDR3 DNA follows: TGTGCCAGTAGTATCGGACAGTCAGTGAACACTGAAGCTTTCTTT.